This T cell receptor (beta chain) was identified in a study of cytomegalovirus exposure and HLA in healthy donors. Deletions cut 5 bases from V and 5 bases from J, with 14 bases between. The V gene's germline CDR1 is SEHNR and CDR2 FQNEAQ (reference sequence). The CDR3 extends over 14 amino acids. PCR primers comprised 60 Vbeta and 13 Jbeta primers. Using immunoSEQ multiplex PCR, the repertoire was profiled, and TCRdb retains in-frame clones only, with some absent. Of more than 200,000 clones listed, under 90% are singletons. The receptor was isolated from a human donor in good health. The sample was PBMCs. The chain joins TRBV7-9 to TRBJ2-3, with D perhaps matching TRBD2 (6 bases). In nucleotides, the CDR3 is TGTGCCAGCAGCAACCGGGACTCTAAAGATACGCAGTATTTT. Translated: CASSNRDSKDTQYF.